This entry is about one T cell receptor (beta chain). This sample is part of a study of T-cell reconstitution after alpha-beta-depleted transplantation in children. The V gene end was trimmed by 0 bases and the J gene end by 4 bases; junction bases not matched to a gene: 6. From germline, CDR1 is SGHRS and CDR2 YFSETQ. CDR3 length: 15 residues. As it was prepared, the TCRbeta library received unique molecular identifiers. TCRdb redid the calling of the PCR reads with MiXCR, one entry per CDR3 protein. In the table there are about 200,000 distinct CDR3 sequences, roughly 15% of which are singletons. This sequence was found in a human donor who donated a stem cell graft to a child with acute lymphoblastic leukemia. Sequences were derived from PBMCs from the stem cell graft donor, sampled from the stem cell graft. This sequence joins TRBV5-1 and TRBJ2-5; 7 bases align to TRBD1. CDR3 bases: TGCGCCAGCAGCTTGGCCCAATACAGGGGAGAGACCCAGTACTTC. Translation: CASSLAQYRGETQYF.